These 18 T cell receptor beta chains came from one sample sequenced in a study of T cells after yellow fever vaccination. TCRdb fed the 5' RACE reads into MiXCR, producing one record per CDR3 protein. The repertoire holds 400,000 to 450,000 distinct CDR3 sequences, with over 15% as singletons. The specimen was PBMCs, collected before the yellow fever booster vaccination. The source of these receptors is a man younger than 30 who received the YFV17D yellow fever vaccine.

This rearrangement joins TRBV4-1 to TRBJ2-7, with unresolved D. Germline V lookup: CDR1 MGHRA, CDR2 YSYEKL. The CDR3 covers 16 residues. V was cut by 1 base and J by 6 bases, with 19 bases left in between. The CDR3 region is CASSQGGSRPLGEQYF. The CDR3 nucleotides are TGCGCCAGCAGCCAAGGAGGAAGCAGACCTCTGGGCGAGCAGTACTTC.

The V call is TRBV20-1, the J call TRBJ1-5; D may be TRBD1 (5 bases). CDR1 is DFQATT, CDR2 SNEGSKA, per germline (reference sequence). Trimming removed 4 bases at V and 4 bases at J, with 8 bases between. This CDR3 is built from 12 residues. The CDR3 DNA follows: TGCAGTGCTAAACAGGAGAATCAGCCCCAGCATTTT. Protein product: CSAKQENQPQHF.

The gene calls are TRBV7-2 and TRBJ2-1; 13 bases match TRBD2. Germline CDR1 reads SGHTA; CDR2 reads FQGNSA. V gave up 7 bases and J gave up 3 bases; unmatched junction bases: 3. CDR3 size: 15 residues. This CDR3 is CASTRLAGGYNEQFF. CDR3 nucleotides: TGTGCCAGCACCCGACTAGCGGGGGGCTACAATGAGCAGTTCTTC.

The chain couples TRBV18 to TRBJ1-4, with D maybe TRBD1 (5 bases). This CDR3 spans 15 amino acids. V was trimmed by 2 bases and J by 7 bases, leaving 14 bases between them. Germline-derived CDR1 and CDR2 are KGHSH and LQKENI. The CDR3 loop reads CASSPIPGAGEKLFF. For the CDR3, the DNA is TGTGCCAGCTCACCAATACCCGGGGCTGGTGAAAAACTGTTTTTT.

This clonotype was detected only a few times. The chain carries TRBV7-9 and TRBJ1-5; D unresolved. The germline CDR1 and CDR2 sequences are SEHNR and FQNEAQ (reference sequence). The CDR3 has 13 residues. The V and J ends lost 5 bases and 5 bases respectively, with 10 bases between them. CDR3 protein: CASSLRWDQPQHF. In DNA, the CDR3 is TGTGCCAGCAGCCTCAGGTGGGATCAGCCCCAGCATTTT.

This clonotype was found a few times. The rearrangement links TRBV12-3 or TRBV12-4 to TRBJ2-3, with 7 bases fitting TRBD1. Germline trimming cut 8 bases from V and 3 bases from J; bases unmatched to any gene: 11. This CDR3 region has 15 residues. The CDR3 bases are TGTGCCAGCGCCAGAGAGGGACAGAAGACAGATACGCAGTATTTT. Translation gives CASAREGQKTDTQYF.

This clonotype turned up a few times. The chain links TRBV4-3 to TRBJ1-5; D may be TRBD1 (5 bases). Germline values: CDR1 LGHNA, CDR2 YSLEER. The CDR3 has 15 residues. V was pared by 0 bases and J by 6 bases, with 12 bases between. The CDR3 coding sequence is TGCGCCAGCAGCCAAGATTGGCAGGGACTTCAGCCCCAGCATTTT. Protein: CASSQDWQGLQPQHF.

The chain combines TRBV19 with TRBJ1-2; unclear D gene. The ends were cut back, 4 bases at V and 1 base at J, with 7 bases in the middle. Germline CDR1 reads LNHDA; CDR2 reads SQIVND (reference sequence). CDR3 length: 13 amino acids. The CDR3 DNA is TGTGCCAGTAGTACCCCGCATAACTATGGCTACACCTTC. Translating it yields CASSTPHNYGYTF.

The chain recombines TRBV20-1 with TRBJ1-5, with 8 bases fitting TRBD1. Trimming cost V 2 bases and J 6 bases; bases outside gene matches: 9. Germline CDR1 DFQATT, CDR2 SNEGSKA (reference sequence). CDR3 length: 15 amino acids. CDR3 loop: CSARRTGIGGQPQHF. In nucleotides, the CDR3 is TGCAGTGCTAGAAGGACAGGGATCGGAGGTCAGCCCCAGCATTTT.

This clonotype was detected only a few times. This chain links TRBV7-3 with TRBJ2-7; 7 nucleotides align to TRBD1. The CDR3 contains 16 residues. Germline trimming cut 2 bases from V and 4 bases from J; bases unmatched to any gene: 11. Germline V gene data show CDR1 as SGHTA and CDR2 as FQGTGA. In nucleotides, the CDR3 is TGTGCCAGCAGCTTACTCCCGACAGGGTCTACGTACGAGCAGTACTTC. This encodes CASSLLPTGSTYEQYF. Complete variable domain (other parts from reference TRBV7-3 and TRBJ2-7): GAGVSQTPSNKVTEKGKYVELRCDPISGHTALYWYRQSLGQGPEFLIYFQGTGAADDSGLPNDRFFAVRPEGSVSTLKIQRTERGDSAVYLCASSLLPTGSTYEQYFGPGTRLTVT.

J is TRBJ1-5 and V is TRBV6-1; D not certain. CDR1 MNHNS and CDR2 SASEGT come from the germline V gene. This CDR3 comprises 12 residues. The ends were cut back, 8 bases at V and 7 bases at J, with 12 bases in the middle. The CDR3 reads CASSLPKQPQHF. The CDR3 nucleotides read TGTGCCAGCTCTCTGCCTAAACAGCCCCAGCATTTT.

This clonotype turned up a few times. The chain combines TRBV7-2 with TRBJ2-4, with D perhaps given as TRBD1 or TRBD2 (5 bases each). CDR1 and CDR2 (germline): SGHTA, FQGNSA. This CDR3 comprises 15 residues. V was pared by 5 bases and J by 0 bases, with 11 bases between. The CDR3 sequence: CASSRGATAKNIQYF. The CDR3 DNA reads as TGTGCCAGCAGCCGAGGGGCTACAGCCAAAAACATTCAGTACTTC.

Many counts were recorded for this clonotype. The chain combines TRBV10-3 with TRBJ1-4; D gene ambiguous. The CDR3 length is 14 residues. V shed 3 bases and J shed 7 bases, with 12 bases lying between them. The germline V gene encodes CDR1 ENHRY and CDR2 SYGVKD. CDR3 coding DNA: TGTGCCATCAGTGAATTACTGGGGTCTGAAAAACTGTTTTTT. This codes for CAISELLGSEKLFF.

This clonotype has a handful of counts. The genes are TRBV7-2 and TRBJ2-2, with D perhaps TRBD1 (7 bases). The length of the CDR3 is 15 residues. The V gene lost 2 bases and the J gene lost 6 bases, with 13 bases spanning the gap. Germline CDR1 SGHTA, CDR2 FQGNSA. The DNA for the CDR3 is TGTGCCAGCAGCTTATCCCAGGGGGGTTCCGGGGAGCTGTTTTTT. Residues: CASSLSQGGSGELFF.

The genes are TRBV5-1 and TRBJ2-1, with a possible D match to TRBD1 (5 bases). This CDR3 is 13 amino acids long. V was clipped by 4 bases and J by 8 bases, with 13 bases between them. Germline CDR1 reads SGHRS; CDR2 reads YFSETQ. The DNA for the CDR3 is TGCGCCAGCAGCATAAACAGGAACCATGAGCAGTTCTTC. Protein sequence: CASSINRNHEQFF.

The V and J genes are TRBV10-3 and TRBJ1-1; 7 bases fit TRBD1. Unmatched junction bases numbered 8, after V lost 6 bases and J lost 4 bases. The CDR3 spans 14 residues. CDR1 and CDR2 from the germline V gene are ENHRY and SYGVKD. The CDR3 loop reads CAIRNDRAVTEAFF. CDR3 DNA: TGTGCCATCAGAAACGACAGGGCGGTCACTGAAGCTTTCTTT.

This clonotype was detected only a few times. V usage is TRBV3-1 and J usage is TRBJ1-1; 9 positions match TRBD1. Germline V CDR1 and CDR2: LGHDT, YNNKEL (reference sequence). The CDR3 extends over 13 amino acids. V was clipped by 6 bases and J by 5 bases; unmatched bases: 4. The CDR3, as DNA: TGTGCCAGCAGAGGACAGGGGAGGACTGAAGCTTTCTTT. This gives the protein CASRGQGRTEAFF. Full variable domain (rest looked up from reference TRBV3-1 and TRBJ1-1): DTAVSQTPKYLVTQMGNDKSIKCEQNLGHDTMYWYKQDSKKFLKIMFSYNNKELIINETVPNRFSPKSPDKAHLNLHINSLELGDSAVYFCASRGQGRTEAFFGQGTRLTVV.

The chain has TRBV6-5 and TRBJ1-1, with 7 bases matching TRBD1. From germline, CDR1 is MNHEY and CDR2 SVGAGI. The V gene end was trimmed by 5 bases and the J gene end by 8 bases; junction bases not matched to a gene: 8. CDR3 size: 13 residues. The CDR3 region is CASSARQGMEAFF. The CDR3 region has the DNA TGTGCCAGCAGTGCGCGACAGGGAATGGAAGCTTTCTTT.